The source of this T cell receptor beta chain is a study of blood T cell repertoires in COVID-19. Generated by immunoSEQ multiplex PCR, the TCRdb table keeps only in-frame clones and is missing some. This sample has 120,000 or so clones, with 76% found just once. The CDR3 totals 15 residues. Germline CDR1 and CDR2: SGHTA and FQGNSA. Unmatched junction bases numbered 6, after V lost 3 bases and J lost 4 bases. This chain joins TRBV7-2 and TRBJ2-3; TRBD1 aligns across 8 bases. Input material: peripheral blood. This TCR was recovered from a woman older than 75 with acute or convalescent COVID-19. This CDR3 is CASSFGRGRADTQYF. Here the CDR3 DNA reads TGTGCCAGCAGCTTTGGCAGGGGGCGAGCAGATACGCAGTATTTT.